This T cell receptor (beta chain) was documented in a study of response to subunit inactivated influenza vaccine. Deletions cut 4 bases from V and 1 base from J, with 11 bases between. The CDR3 contains 15 residues. Germline-derived CDR1 and CDR2 are PRHDT and FYEKMQ (reference sequence). From the RT-PCR reads, TCRdb called clonotypes with MiXCR, one entry per CDR3 protein. The sample consists of roughly 150,000 distinct CDR3 sequences, approximately 10% of them appearing once. Study results and limitations: Only a handful of new T cells, the authors suggested, are recruited with each seasonal influenza vaccination.

This clonotype turned up a few times. Its target is unknown. The genes are TRBV13 and TRBJ2-1, with D perhaps matching TRBD1 (5 bases). The source is a man aged 50 to 59 who received an inactivated influenza vaccine. This specimen was non-naive T cells sorted from PBMCs, taken 40 to 50 days after vaccination. CDR3 region: CASSSRQSSYNEQFF. In DNA, the CDR3 is TGTGCCAGCAGCTCAAGACAGAGTTCCTACAATGAGCAGTTCTTC. Full variable domain (outside the CDR3, taken from reference TRBV13 and TRBJ2-1): AAGVIQSPRHLIKEKRETATLKCYPIPRHDTVYWYQQGPGQDPQFLISFYEKMQSDKGSIPDRFSAQQFSDYHSELNMSSLELGDSALYFCASSSRQSSYNEQFFGPGTRLTVL.